A single sample gave rise to the 4 T cell receptor beta chains below, sequenced in a study of blood T cell repertoires in COVID-19. TCRdb's copy holds only in-frame clones and misses some; the assay was immunoSEQ multiplex PCR. The sample lists 98,000 or so clones, approximately 82% seen once, with roughly 4.1% in the top ten. Sequencing was carried out using peripheral blood. The receptors shown here come from a woman between 70 and 85 years old with acute or convalescent COVID-19.

The chain couples TRBV29-1 to TRBJ2-1; the match to TRBD1 covers 7 bases. Trimming took 7 bases from V and 3 from J; bases not matched to a gene: 3. Looked up from germline, CDR1 is SQVTM and CDR2 is ANQGSEA. The length of the CDR3 is 12 residues. As DNA, the CDR3 is TGCAGCGCCGGGACAGACTACAATGAGCAGTTCTTC. Translation: CSAGTDYNEQFF.

The chain is built from TRBV21-1 and TRBJ2-2; TRBD2 is the table's D call, not checked against the DNA. TRBV21-1 is deemed a pseudogene. The CDR3 consists of 15 residues. This chain's CDR3 is CATDSGRAAAGELFF. The CDR3 DNA follows: TGTGCCACCGATAGCGGGAGGGCCGCGGCCGGGGAGCTGTTTTTT.

V is TRBV7-2 and J is TRBJ1-2; D remains ambiguous. Trimming took 2 bases from V and 2 from J, leaving 12 bases between them. The CDR3 contains 15 residues. The V gene's germline CDR1 is SGHTA and CDR2 FQGNSA. CDR3 residues: CASSLSLSSNYGYTF. CDR3 nucleotide sequence: TGTGCCAGCAGCTTATCGCTCAGTTCCAACTATGGCTACACCTTC.

This rearrangement joins TRBV4-2 to TRBJ1-6; TRBD1 matches 9 bases. CDR3 length equals 14 residues. V gave up 4 bases and J gave up 7 bases; unmatched junction bases: 2. Germline-derived CDR1 and CDR2 are LGHNA and YNFKEQ. Here the CDR3 DNA reads TGTGCCAGCAGCCGGGACAGGGTGAATTCACCCCTCCACTTT. It encodes CASSRDRVNSPLHF.